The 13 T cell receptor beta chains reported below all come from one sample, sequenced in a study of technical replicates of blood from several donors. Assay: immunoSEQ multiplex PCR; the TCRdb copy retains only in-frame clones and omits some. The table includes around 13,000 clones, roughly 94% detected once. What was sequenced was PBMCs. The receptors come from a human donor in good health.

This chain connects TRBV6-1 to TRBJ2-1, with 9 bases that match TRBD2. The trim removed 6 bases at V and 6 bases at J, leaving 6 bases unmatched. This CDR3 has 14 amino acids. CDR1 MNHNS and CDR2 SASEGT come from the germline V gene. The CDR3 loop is CASSGTSSSNEQFF. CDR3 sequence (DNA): TGTGCCAGCAGCGGGACTAGCTCTAGCAATGAGCAGTTCTTC.

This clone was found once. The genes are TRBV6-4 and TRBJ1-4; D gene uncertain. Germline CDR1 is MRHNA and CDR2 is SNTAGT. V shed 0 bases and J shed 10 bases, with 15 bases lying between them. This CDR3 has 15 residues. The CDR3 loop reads CASSDSSVAPGKLFF. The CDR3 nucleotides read TGTGCCAGCAGTGACTCGAGCGTGGCTCCGGGAAAACTGTTTTTT.

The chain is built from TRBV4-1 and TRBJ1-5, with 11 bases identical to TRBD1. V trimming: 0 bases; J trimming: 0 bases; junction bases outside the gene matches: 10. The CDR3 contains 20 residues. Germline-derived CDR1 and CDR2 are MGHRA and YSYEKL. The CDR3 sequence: CASSQEGGTGGANSNQPQHF. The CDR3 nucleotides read TGCGCCAGCAGCCAAGAAGGGGGGACAGGGGGTGCGAATAGCAATCAGCCCCAGCATTTT.

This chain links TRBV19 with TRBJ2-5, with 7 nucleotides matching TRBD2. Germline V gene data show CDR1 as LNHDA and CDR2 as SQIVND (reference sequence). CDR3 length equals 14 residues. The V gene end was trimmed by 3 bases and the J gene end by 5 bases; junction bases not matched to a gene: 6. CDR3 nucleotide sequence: TGTGCCAGTAGTATGAGGGAGGGCCGGGAGACCCAGTACTTC. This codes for CASSMREGRETQYF.

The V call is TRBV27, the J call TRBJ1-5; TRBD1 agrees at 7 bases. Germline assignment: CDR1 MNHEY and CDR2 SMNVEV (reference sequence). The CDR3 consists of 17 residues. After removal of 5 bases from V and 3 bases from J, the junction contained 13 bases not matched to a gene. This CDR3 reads CASSTGWVDRTNQPQHF. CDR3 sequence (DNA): TGTGCCAGCAGTACGGGGTGGGTGGACAGGACCAATCAGCCCCAGCATTTT.

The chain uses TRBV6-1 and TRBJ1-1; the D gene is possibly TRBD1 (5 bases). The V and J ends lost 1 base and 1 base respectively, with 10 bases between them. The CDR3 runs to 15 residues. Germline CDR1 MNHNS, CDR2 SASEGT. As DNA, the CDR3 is TGTGCCAGCAGTGAAGGAGACAGTAGGAACACTGAAGCTTTCTTT. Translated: CASSEGDSRNTEAFF.

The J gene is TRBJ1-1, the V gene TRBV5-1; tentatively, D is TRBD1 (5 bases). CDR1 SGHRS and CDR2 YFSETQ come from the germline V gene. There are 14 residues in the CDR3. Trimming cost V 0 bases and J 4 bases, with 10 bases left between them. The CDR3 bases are TGCGCCAGCAGCTTGGTTGGGGCTACCACTGAAGCTTTCTTT. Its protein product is CASSLVGATTEAFF.

The CDR3 region has the DNA TGTGCCAGCAGCTTAGGAGGGTATAGCAATCAGCCCCAGCATTTT. This translates into CASSLGGYSNQPQHF. V is TRBV7-6 and J is TRBJ1-5; the D is unclear. V lost 1 base and J 0 bases, leaving 7 bases between the germline ends. The CDR3 covers 15 residues. Germline values: CDR1 SGHVS, CDR2 FNYEAQ.

The chain's CDR3 is CASSQIGEVYGYTF. The DNA of the CDR3 is TGTGCCAGCAGCCAAATCGGGGAGGTTTATGGCTACACCTTC. The chain couples TRBV5-4 to TRBJ1-2, with unresolved D. The CDR3 totals 14 residues. Trimming took 4 bases from V and 5 from J, leaving 15 bases between them. Germline values: CDR1 SGHNT, CDR2 YYREEE (reference sequence).

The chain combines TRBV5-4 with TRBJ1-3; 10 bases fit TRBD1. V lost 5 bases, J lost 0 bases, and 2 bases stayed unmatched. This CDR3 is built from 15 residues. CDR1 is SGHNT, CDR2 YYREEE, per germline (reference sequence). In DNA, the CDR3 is TGTGCCAGCAGGGGACAGGGGAGCTCTGGAAACACCATATATTTT. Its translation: CASRGQGSSGNTIYF.

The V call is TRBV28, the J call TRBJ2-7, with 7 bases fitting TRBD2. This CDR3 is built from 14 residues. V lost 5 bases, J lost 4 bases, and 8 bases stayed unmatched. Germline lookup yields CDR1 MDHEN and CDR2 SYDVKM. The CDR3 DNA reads TGTGCCAGCAGTCAAGTGGGGGGAGGGTACGAGCAGTACTTC. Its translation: CASSQVGGGYEQYF.

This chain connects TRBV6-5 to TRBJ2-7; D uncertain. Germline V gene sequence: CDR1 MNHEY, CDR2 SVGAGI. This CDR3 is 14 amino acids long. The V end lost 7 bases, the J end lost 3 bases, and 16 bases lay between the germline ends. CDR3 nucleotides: TGTGCCAGCACCACCGGGTCGCACGTCTACGAGCAGTACTTC. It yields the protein CASTTGSHVYEQYF.

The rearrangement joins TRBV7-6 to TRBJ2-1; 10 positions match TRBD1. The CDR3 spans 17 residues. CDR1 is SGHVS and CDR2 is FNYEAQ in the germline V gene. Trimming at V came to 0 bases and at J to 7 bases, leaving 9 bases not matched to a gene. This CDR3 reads CASSLAAPGQGQNEQFF. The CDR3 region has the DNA TGTGCCAGCAGCTTAGCCGCTCCGGGACAGGGGCAGAATGAGCAGTTCTTC.